This T cell receptor beta chain was sequenced for a study of T cells after yellow fever vaccination. Study in general: Preparing low-cell-number fractions relied on SMART-Seq v4 Ultra Low Input. Study-level findings and limits: The booster response re-showed most primary clones: 96% CD4, approximately 90% CD8. The bulk population could contribute abundant contaminating clonotypes to FACS-sorted repertoires.

The V and J ends lost 4 bases and 2 bases respectively, with 6 bases between them. Per the germline V gene, CDR1 is SGHTA and CDR2 is FQGNSA. The CDR3 has 12 residues. This clonotype has only a few counts. As yet, its antigen is unknown. The authors made TCR cDNA by 5'RACE template switching, adding a universal primer site and UMIs. One entry per CDR3 protein, called by TCRdb with MiXCR from the 5' RACE reads. The table lists 150,000 to 200,000 distinct CDR3 sequences, more than 9.5% of them singletons. This TCR came from a man aged 18 to 35 who received the YFV17D yellow fever vaccine. Sequencing was performed on CD8+ T cells sorted from PBMCs, taken 15 days after the yellow fever booster vaccination. The chain has TRBV7-2 and TRBJ2-7; D not resolved. CDR3 sequence reads: CASSSPTYEQYF. The CDR3 region has the DNA TGTGCCAGCAGCTCCCCGACCTACGAGCAGTACTTC.